This entry concerns a single T cell receptor (beta chain). Antigen specificity is unknown. Germline loops: CDR1 LNHDA, CDR2 SQIVND (reference sequence). The CDR3 spans 11 residues. The V gene lost 8 bases and the J gene lost 3 bases, with 8 bases spanning the gap. The data belong to a study of T cells after posttransplantation cyclophosphamide. Here immunoSEQ multiplex PCR was the method, and the copy in TCRdb shows in-frame clones only, minus some. The repertoire has roughly 6,900 clones, about 98% of them found once; the top ten carry under 0.6%. Study results and limitations: Tissue-infiltrating T cells from skin or gut overlapped little with blood T cells. TRB clonality was highly associated with recipient CMV seropositivity and reactivation.

The naive gate required viable CD3+CD4+ or CD3+CD8+ cells with CCR7+CD45RA+CD45RO-CD95-CD27+CD28+ phenotype. The gene calls are TRBV19 and TRBJ2-7, with D tentatively TRBD1 (6 bases). The TCR comes from a woman in her twenties or thirties in good health and a related stem cell transplant donor. Specimen: naive CD8+ T cells sorted from PBMCs. This CDR3 reads CASSDSYEQYF. For the CDR3, the DNA is TGTGCCAGTTCGGACAGCTACGAGCAGTACTTC. Supplemented by reference TRBV19 and TRBJ2-7, the full variable domain reads DGGITQSPKYLFRKEGQNVTLSCEQNLNHDAMYWYRQDPGQGLRLIYYSQIVNDFQKGDIAEGYSVSREKKESFPLTVTSAQKNPTAFYLCASSDSYEQYFGPGTRLTVT.